The 18 T cell receptor beta chains reported below all come from one sample, sequenced in a study of T-cell memory formation after mild COVID-19. TCRdb independently ran MiXCR on the 5' RACE reads; one entry per CDR3 protein. Here the sample spans roughly 560,000 distinct CDR3 sequences, roughly 20% being singletons. The sequencing input was PBMCs or a T cell subset sorted from them (not recorded which). The receptors stem from an adult woman who had mild COVID-19 (a few samples of this study predate the infection). Cell type and time point are not known.

This clonotype was counted between two and nine times. The rearrangement uses TRBV2 and TRBJ2-3; TRBD2 matches 8 bases. Germline assignment: CDR1 SNHLY and CDR2 FYNNEI. The CDR3 loop spans 16 amino acids. Losses at the gene ends were 6 bases for V and 4 bases for J; bases not matched to a gene: 12. CDR3 in DNA: TGTGCCAGCAGCGACCGCGGACTAGCCTCGCCAGATACGCAGTATTTT. Protein product: CASSDRGLASPDTQYF.

This clonotype was found a few times. The V gene is TRBV27, the J gene TRBJ2-1, with 11 positions matching TRBD1. Germline-derived CDR1 and CDR2 are MNHEY and SMNVEV (reference sequence). This CDR3 region has 14 residues. V shed 6 bases and J 8 bases; nucleotides not matched to a gene: 6. For the CDR3, the DNA is TGTGCCAGCAGGCGGGACAGGGGGAGGGATGAGCAGTTCTTC. This codes for CASRRDRGRDEQFF.

The chain couples TRBV7-9 to TRBJ1-2; no firm D call. Between the trimmed V and J ends, which lost 5 bases and 5 bases, there was a span of 15 bases. In germline, CDR1 is SEHNR, CDR2 FQNEAQ (reference sequence). The CDR3 covers 14 residues. CDR3 nucleotides: TGTGCCAGCAGCCCCCCGTGCAGTCGATATGGCTACACCTTC. Amino acids: CASSPPCSRYGYTF. The full variable domain, its missing parts supplied by reference TRBV7-9 and TRBJ1-2, is DTGVSQNPRHKITKRGQNVTFRCDPISEHNRLYWYRQTLGQGPEFLTYFQNEAQLEKSRLLSDRFSAERPKGSFSTLEIQRTEQGDSAMYLCASSPPCSRYGYTFGSGTRLTVV.

V gene TRBV30 combines with J gene TRBJ2-5, with 7 bases lining up with TRBD1. The germline gives CDR1 GTSNPN, CDR2 SVGIG (reference sequence). The CDR3 is made up of 15 amino acids. The trim removed 1 base at V and 2 bases at J, leaving 7 bases unmatched. CDR3 DNA sequence: TGTGCCTGGAGTGCGCTTGGGACAGTACAAGAGACCCAGTACTTC. Translating gives CAWSALGTVQETQYF.

The chain recombines TRBV7-8 with TRBJ2-1; 7 bases fit TRBD2. Germline V gene lookup returns CDR1 SGHVS and CDR2 FQNEAQ. CDR3 size: 15 residues. Trimming took 5 bases from V and 6 from J; bases not matched to a gene: 10. The CDR3 loop is CASSPSGTTTNEQFF. The CDR3 DNA reads TGTGCCAGCAGCCCCTCCGGGACTACCACCAATGAGCAGTTCTTC.

In its sample, this clonotype was seen a few times. The chain recombines TRBV7-9 with TRBJ2-2; 11 bases match TRBD1. The germline gives CDR1 SEHNR, CDR2 FQNEAQ (reference sequence). This CDR3 has 16 residues. J was trimmed by 3 bases and V by 3 bases; bases with no gene match: 3. DNA of the CDR3: TGTGCCAGCAGCTTGGACAGGGGGCTTTACACCGGGGAGCTGTTTTTT. Protein product: CASSLDRGLYTGELFF.

There are a few counts of this clonotype. This chain uses TRBV4-1 with TRBJ1-2; D is possibly TRBD1 (5 bases). The CDR3 is 13 residues long. Germline CDR1 is MGHRA and CDR2 is YSYEKL. The V gene lost 1 base and the J gene lost 14 bases, with 17 bases spanning the gap. The CDR3 DNA sequence: TGCGCCAGCAGCCAAGCGAGGGAAAGGGGCGGGACCTTC. Protein sequence: CASSQARERGGTF.

The CDR3 nucleotides read TGTGCCAGCAGCCAAGTGGGACTAGCGGACAATGAGCAGTTCTTC. Its protein product is CASSQVGLADNEQFF. The rearrangement joins TRBV3-1 to TRBJ2-1; 11 nucleotides line up with TRBD2. The V gene's germline CDR1 is LGHDT and CDR2 YNNKEL (reference sequence). Losses at the gene ends were 1 base for V and 5 bases for J; bases not matched to a gene: 1. The CDR3 is made up of 15 amino acids.

This clonotype was counted between two and nine times. This chain joins TRBV29-1 and TRBJ2-5; the D call may be TRBD1 or TRBD2 (6 bases each). Trimming shortened V by 5 bases and J by 4 bases, and 14 bases separated the two germline ends. The V gene's germline CDR1 is SQVTM and CDR2 ANQGSEA. The CDR3 loop spans 13 amino acids. The CDR3 DNA sequence: TGCAGCGTTCAGGGTGGGGGGCGAGAGACCCAGTACTTC. This translates into CSVQGGGRETQYF.

This clonotype has a handful of counts. The V call is TRBV7-2, the J call TRBJ2-2; 7 bases map to TRBD1. V shed 2 bases, J shed 4 bases, and the junction held 1 base outside the gene matches. CDR1 is SGHTA and CDR2 is FQGNSA in the germline V gene. This CDR3 is built from 14 residues. CDR3 in amino acids: CASSLTGATGELFF. The CDR3 nucleotides read TGTGCCAGCAGCTTAACAGGGGCCACCGGGGAGCTGTTTTTT. The variable domain in full, with the rest retrieved from reference TRBV7-2 and TRBJ2-2, is GAGVSQSPSNKVTEKGKDVELRCDPISGHTALYWYRQSLGQGLEFLIYFQGNSAPDKSGLPSDRFSAERTGGSVSTLTIQRTQQEDSAVYLCASSLTGATGELFFGEGSRLTVL.

The gene calls are TRBV29-1 and TRBJ2-5, with D uncertain. Trimming stripped 7 bases from V and 2 bases from J, with 14 bases between. CDR3 length: 13 residues. Germline CDR1 and CDR2: SQVTM and ANQGSEA. This chain's CDR3 is CSAEQFIQETQYF. CDR3 DNA sequence: TGCAGCGCCGAACAGTTCATACAAGAGACCCAGTACTTC.

This chain joins TRBV20-1 and TRBJ1-3; D unclear. Germline CDR1 and CDR2: DFQATT and SNEGSKA (reference sequence). The CDR3 is made up of 13 amino acids. CDR3 nucleotides: TGCAGAGAGTCACAGCGGTCTGGAAACACCATATATTTT. It yields the protein CRESQRSGNTIYF.

The chain employs TRBV12-3 or TRBV12-4 and TRBJ2-3; 10 bases match TRBD2. The junction had 10 bases not matched to a gene; V was cut back by 7 bases and J by 0 bases. The CDR3 sequence is 17 residues long. CDR3 nucleotides: TGTGCCAGCACCCTGGGTAGCGGGAGGCCGAGCACAGATACGCAGTATTTT. Translating it yields CASTLGSGRPSTDTQYF.

In this sample, this clonotype turned up many times. CDR3 residues: CASSQDSYEQYF. DNA of the CDR3: TGTGCCAGCAGCCAAGACTCCTACGAGCAGTACTTC. The chain carries TRBV3-1 and TRBJ2-7; D not certain. CDR3 length: 12 residues. Germline V gene sequence: CDR1 LGHDT, CDR2 YNNKEL (reference sequence). Trimming pared 0 bases from V and 0 bases from J, leaving 0 bases between.

This clonotype has just a few counts. The chain uses TRBV5-1 and TRBJ1-5, with no clear D. The CDR3 loop spans 14 amino acids. Trimming removed 2 bases from V and 0 bases from J, with 6 bases in between. Germline V lookup: CDR1 SGHRS, CDR2 YFSETQ. The chain's CDR3 is CASSLVNSNQPQHF. CDR3 nucleotide sequence: TGCGCCAGCAGCTTAGTCAATAGCAATCAGCCCCAGCATTTT. The entire variable domain, with the rest obtained from reference TRBV5-1 and TRBJ1-5, is as follows: KAGVTQTPRYLIKTRGQQVTLSCSPISGHRSVSWYQQTPGQGLQFLFEYFSETQRNKGNFPGRFSGRQFSNSRSEMNVSTLELGDSALYLCASSLVNSNQPQHFGDGTRLSIL.

This clonotype was seen more than once but under ten times. The gene calls are TRBV7-3 and TRBJ2-3; no reliable D call. Trimming shortened V by 1 base and J by 4 bases, and 6 bases separated the two germline ends. CDR3 length equals 13 residues. Germline-derived CDR1 and CDR2 are SGHTA and FQGTGA. CDR3 bases: TGTGCCAGCAGCTTAAACCCTTCAGATACGCAGTATTTT. This encodes CASSLNPSDTQYF.

CDR3 residues: CASSLYGTGVNQPQHF. Written as DNA, the CDR3 is TGTGCCAGCAGCCTCTACGGGACAGGAGTCAATCAGCCCCAGCATTTT. This chain connects TRBV7-9 to TRBJ1-5; 8 bases are shared with TRBD1. The V segment lost 5 bases and the J segment 3 bases; nucleotides outside the gene matches: 9. Germline V gives CDR1 SEHNR, CDR2 FQNEAQ (reference sequence). The CDR3 consists of 16 residues. Drawing the rest from reference TRBV7-9 and TRBJ1-5, the complete variable domain is DTGVSQNPRHKITKRGQNVTFRCDPISEHNRLYWYRQTLGQGPEFLTYFQNEAQLEKSRLLSDRFSAERPKGSFSTLEIQRTEQGDSAMYLCASSLYGTGVNQPQHFGDGTRLSIL.

The sample holds a few counts of this clonotype. This sequence joins TRBV9 and TRBJ2-7; weak D call: TRBD1 (5 bases). The CDR3 sequence is 15 residues long. Trimming took off 0 bases at V and 1 base at J, with 11 bases between the two ends. CDR1 is SGDLS, CDR2 YYNGEE, per germline. CDR3 loop: CASSVGGQSSYEQYF. In nucleotides, the CDR3 is TGTGCCAGCAGCGTAGGGGGCCAGTCGTCCTACGAGCAGTACTTC.